The 26 T cell receptor beta chains below were found in one sample sequenced in a study of Ad26.COV2.S vaccination and SARS-CoV-2 variants (dated by TCRdb to the early 2020s). The library was made by the immunoSEQ multiplex PCR assay. TCRdb carries this immuneACCESS record with in-frame sequences only. Its versions omit some clonotypes, under half of them owing to an unresolved V gene in the studies checked, with the rest unexplained. The sample includes 410,000 or so clones, with over 80% observed a single time. Approximately 1.6% of the sample rests with the top ten. The treatment or condition label here, explained by the study, means: some 20 received Ad26.COV2.S at low or high dose, single or two shots; 5 received placebo; per-sample allocation not given. Repertoires of vaccine and placebo recipients were sequenced from samples taken on day 63 after the first injection. Material: peripheral blood, obtained in a trial of Ad26.COV2.S vaccine versus placebo. These TCRs come from a person between 18 and 60 years old who received the Ad26.COV2.S COVID-19 vaccine or a placebo.

The chain links TRBV6-1 to TRBJ2-6; no clear D gene. V was clipped by 3 bases and J by 0 bases, with 12 bases between them. The CDR3 totals 17 residues. The V gene's germline CDR1 is MNHNS and CDR2 SASEGT. The CDR3 is CASSDLPWGSGANVLTF. For the CDR3, the DNA is TGTGCCAGCAGTGATCTACCTTGGGGCTCTGGGGCCAACGTCCTGACTTTC.

The rearrangement uses TRBV6-5 and TRBJ2-7, with D tentatively TRBD1 (5 bases). V was shortened by 0 bases and J by 3 bases, with 12 bases between the two germline ends. CDR1 MNHEY and CDR2 SVGAGI come from the germline V gene. The CDR3 contains 15 residues. DNA for the CDR3: TGTGCCAGCAGTTACTCTCCCTCAGGGAACTACGAGCAGTACTTC. Translation: CASSYSPSGNYEQYF.

The chain recombines TRBV7-2 with TRBJ2-3; D gene uncertain. Per germline, CDR1 SGHTA and CDR2 FQGNSA. The CDR3 runs to 14 residues. V was pared by 5 bases and J by 2 bases, with 11 bases between. The CDR3 coding sequence is TGTGCCAGCAGCCAAACCACTACCACAGATACGCAGTATTTT. It is translated as CASSQTTTTDTQYF.

The chain combines TRBV27 with TRBJ2-3; 7 bases line up with TRBD2. The V gene's germline CDR1 is MNHEY and CDR2 SMNVEV (reference sequence). V trimming: 6 bases; J trimming: 2 bases; junction bases outside the gene matches: 8. The CDR3 length is 15 residues. The CDR3 DNA is TGTGCCAGCAGCCCAGGACTAGGGGTCACAGATACGCAGTATTTT. This encodes CASSPGLGVTDTQYF.

This clone was observed once. CDR3 loop: CASSYIPPPSTGELFF. The CDR3 DNA follows: TGTGCCAGCAGTTACATCCCACCTCCGAGCACCGGGGAGCTGTTTTTT. The chain recombines TRBV6-5 with TRBJ2-2; no clear D gene. Germline lookup yields CDR1 MNHEY and CDR2 SVGAGI. The CDR3 totals 16 residues. V was cut by 2 bases and J by 4 bases, with 14 bases left in between.

This chain connects TRBV7-2 to TRBJ2-1; D not resolved. The CDR3 loop spans 14 amino acids. Germline V CDR1 and CDR2: SGHTA, FQGNSA. V was cut by 2 bases and J by 4 bases, with 9 bases left in between. The CDR3 DNA reads as TGTGCCAGCAGCTTAAGTCGCGTTTACAATGAGCAGTTCTTC. Translation: CASSLSRVYNEQFF. Drawing the rest from reference TRBV7-2 and TRBJ2-1, the complete variable domain is GAGVSQSPSNKVTEKGKDVELRCDPISGHTALYWYRQSLGQGLEFLIYFQGNSAPDKSGLPSDRFSAERTGGSVSTLTIQRTQQEDSAVYLCASSLSRVYNEQFFGPGTRLTVL.

This rearrangement joins TRBV7-9 to TRBJ2-7, with unresolved D. Between the trimmed V and J ends, which lost 4 bases and 2 bases, there was a span of 0 bases. Germline values: CDR1 SEHNR, CDR2 FQNEAQ (reference sequence). The CDR3 covers 10 residues. CDR3 amino acids: CASSSYEQYF. DNA for the CDR3: TGTGCCAGCAGCTCCTACGAGCAGTACTTC.

The rearrangement joins TRBV6-2 or TRBV6-3 to TRBJ1-2; perhaps TRBD1 as D (5 bases). Germline assignment: CDR1 MNHEY and CDR2 SVGEGT. V lost 3 bases, J lost 6 bases, and 23 bases lay in between. This CDR3 is 17 amino acids long. The CDR3 DNA reads TGTGCCAGCAGTTATACCCCGCCGGGGACCATGTCCCATGGCTACACCTTC. It yields the protein CASSYTPPGTMSHGYTF.

The chain has TRBV15 and TRBJ2-1; 8 bases are shared with TRBD2. Germline V lookup: CDR1 LNHNV, CDR2 YYDKDF (reference sequence). The CDR3 covers 16 residues. J gave up 6 bases and V 1 base, and 8 bases lay outside the gene matches. In DNA, the CDR3 is TGTGCCACCAGCAGAGTCCTAAGCGGGGGCTTCAATGAGCAGTTCTTC. This sequence encodes CATSRVLSGGFNEQFF.

This chain joins TRBV25-1 and TRBJ2-2; TRBD1 matches at 9 bases. After removal of 3 bases from V and 0 bases from J, the junction contained 8 bases not matched to a gene. The germline gives CDR1 MGHDK, CDR2 SYGVNS. There are 18 residues in the CDR3. For the CDR3, the DNA is TGTGCCAGCAGTGAGCCACCGGGACAGGGAGCGAACACCGGGGAGCTGTTTTTT. This encodes CASSEPPGQGANTGELFF.

This rearrangement joins TRBV19 to TRBJ1-3, with no clear D. The V and J ends lost 3 bases and 0 bases respectively, with 15 bases between them. CDR3 size: 17 residues. Germline CDR1 reads LNHDA; CDR2 reads SQIVND (reference sequence). CDR3 loop: CASSIGVNLYSGNTIYF. The CDR3 DNA is TGTGCCAGTAGTATCGGGGTTAACCTCTACTCTGGAAACACCATATATTTT.

V gene TRBV14 combines with J gene TRBJ1-1; D might be TRBD1 (5 bases). V was cut by 3 bases and J by 0 bases, with 20 bases left in between. Germline CDR1 and CDR2: SGHDN and FVKESK. The CDR3 covers 18 residues. CDR3 sequence (DNA): TGTGCCAGCAGCCATCTCAGGGCCCACCCCTTGATGAACACTGAAGCTTTCTTT. Its protein product is CASSHLRAHPLMNTEAFF.

The rearrangement links TRBV14 to TRBJ1-2; D not resolved. Per the germline V gene, CDR1 is SGHDN and CDR2 is FVKESK. This CDR3 is built from 13 residues. Trimming stripped 2 bases from V and 7 bases from J, with 11 bases between. In nucleotides, the CDR3 is TGTGCCAGCAGCCAAACAAAATCCCGTGGCTACACCTTC. Its protein is CASSQTKSRGYTF.

The chain combines TRBV29-1 with TRBJ1-4; D gene uncertain. V was shortened by 7 bases and J by 0 bases, with 9 bases between the two germline ends. The CDR3 is 13 amino acids. The germline CDR1 and CDR2 sequences are SQVTM and ANQGSEA. CDR3 amino acids: CSARAATNEKLFF. The CDR3 nucleotides are TGCAGCGCCAGAGCCGCAACTAATGAAAAACTGTTTTTT.

The chain employs TRBV30 and TRBJ1-6; tentative D call: TRBD1 (5 bases). The V gene lost 1 base and the J gene lost 5 bases, with 6 bases spanning the gap. The CDR3 is made up of 13 amino acids. Germline CDR1 GTSNPN, CDR2 SVGIG (reference sequence). This chain's CDR3 is CAWSGGNNSPLHF. As DNA, the CDR3 is TGTGCCTGGAGTGGGGGGAATAATTCACCCCTCCACTTT.

The V call is TRBV5-4, the J call TRBJ1-2, with TRBD1 matching over 10 bases. The CDR3 is 17 amino acids. The ends lost 0 bases at V and 4 bases at J; junction bases unmatched: 9. Germline values: CDR1 SGHNT, CDR2 YYREEE (reference sequence). The CDR3 here is CASSLVGETGGGYGYTF. The CDR3, as DNA: TGTGCCAGCAGCTTGGTGGGGGAGACAGGGGGCGGCTATGGCTACACCTTC.

This clone was observed a few times. The rearrangement joins TRBV9 to TRBJ2-1, with D perhaps matching TRBD1 (5 bases). Trimming left V 4 bases short and J 3 bases short, with 17 bases between. Per germline, CDR1 SGDLS and CDR2 YYNGEE. The CDR3 loop spans 16 amino acids. The CDR3: CASSLRAQRSYNEQFF. DNA of the CDR3: TGTGCCAGCAGCCTCAGGGCCCAGAGGAGCTACAATGAGCAGTTCTTC.

The chain is built from TRBV15 and TRBJ2-1; D gene ambiguous. Trimming removed 3 bases at V and 8 bases at J, with 8 bases between. Germline V CDR1 and CDR2: LNHNV, YYDKDF (reference sequence). The CDR3 runs 12 residues. The CDR3 nucleotides read TGTGCCACCAGCAGGGATATTTATGAGCAGTTCTTC. Protein: CATSRDIYEQFF.

The chain uses TRBV5-1 and TRBJ1-2; D unresolved. Germline assignment: CDR1 SGHRS and CDR2 YFSETQ. The CDR3 is made up of 14 amino acids. Trimming left V 0 bases short and J 4 bases short, with 10 bases between. The CDR3 nucleotides read TGCGCCAGCAGCTTGGGCTCGGCAAGCTATGGCTACACCTTC. This encodes CASSLGSASYGYTF.

The chain couples TRBV19 to TRBJ2-5, with 11 bases that match TRBD2. Per germline, CDR1 LNHDA and CDR2 SQIVND (reference sequence). The junction had 7 bases not matched to a gene; V was cut back by 6 bases and J by 4 bases. There are 15 residues in the CDR3. CDR3 loop: CASRRLAGQSETQYF. In DNA, the CDR3 is TGTGCCAGTAGAAGACTAGCGGGGCAGTCAGAGACCCAGTACTTC.

This clone has more than one count but fewer than ten. The gene calls are TRBV7-9 and TRBJ1-2, with D maybe TRBD1 (6 bases). The V end was cut by 1 base, the J end by 6 bases, with 12 bases between. Germline V CDR1 and CDR2: SEHNR, FQNEAQ (reference sequence). The CDR3 totals 14 residues. CDR3 residues: CASSLVQGDHGYTF. CDR3 DNA sequence: TGTGCCAGCAGCTTAGTACAGGGCGACCATGGCTACACCTTC.

This clone was detected once. The CDR3 spells CASNSGRREKLFF. The CDR3 DNA follows: TGTGCCAGCAATTCAGGGCGACGTGAAAAACTGTTTTTT. This rearrangement joins TRBV28 to TRBJ1-4; D may be TRBD1 (5 bases). Germline CDR1 reads MDHEN; CDR2 reads SYDVKM. The CDR3 runs to 13 residues. The germline V and J ends were trimmed by 7 bases and 7 bases, with 13 bases remaining between them.

The chain has TRBV4-1 and TRBJ2-2; D gene unclear. V dropped 0 bases and J dropped 0 bases, with 8 bases sitting between them. This CDR3 spans 16 amino acids. The V gene's germline CDR1 is MGHRA and CDR2 YSYEKL. The CDR3 coding sequence is TGCGCCAGCAGCCAAGAACCAGCCGCGAACACCGGGGAGCTGTTTTTT. Protein product: CASSQEPAANTGELFF.

The chain couples TRBV6-2 or TRBV6-3 to TRBJ2-5; 10 bases agree with TRBD1. Germline V lookup: CDR1 MNHEY, CDR2 SVGEGT. With 3 bases clipped from V and 5 bases from J, the junction kept 9 bases outside the gene matches. CDR3 size: 16 residues. The CDR3 bases are TGTGCCAGCAGTTATGACAGGGGGCGAATGGAGGAGACCCAGTACTTC. Translation: CASSYDRGRMEETQYF.

This clone was seen a few times. V usage is TRBV7-2 and J usage is TRBJ2-7; 7 bases fit TRBD1. CDR1 and CDR2 (germline): SGHTA, FQGNSA. V dropped 5 bases and J dropped 2; count of bases not matched to a gene: 6. This CDR3 has 14 residues. CDR3 DNA: TGTGCCAGCAGCACGCGACAGGGCCCCTACGAGCAGTACTTC. Its protein product is CASSTRQGPYEQYF.

The chain couples TRBV5-3 to TRBJ2-7; 9 positions agree with TRBD1. TRBV5-3 is an ORF, with its function uncertain. V was pared by 4 bases and J by 1 base, with 18 bases of the junction left unmatched. This CDR3 is 19 amino acids long. CDR3 in amino acids: CARSHRGDRGFIGSYEQYF. The CDR3, as DNA: TGTGCCAGAAGCCACCGTGGTGACAGGGGGTTTATTGGGTCCTACGAGCAGTACTTC.